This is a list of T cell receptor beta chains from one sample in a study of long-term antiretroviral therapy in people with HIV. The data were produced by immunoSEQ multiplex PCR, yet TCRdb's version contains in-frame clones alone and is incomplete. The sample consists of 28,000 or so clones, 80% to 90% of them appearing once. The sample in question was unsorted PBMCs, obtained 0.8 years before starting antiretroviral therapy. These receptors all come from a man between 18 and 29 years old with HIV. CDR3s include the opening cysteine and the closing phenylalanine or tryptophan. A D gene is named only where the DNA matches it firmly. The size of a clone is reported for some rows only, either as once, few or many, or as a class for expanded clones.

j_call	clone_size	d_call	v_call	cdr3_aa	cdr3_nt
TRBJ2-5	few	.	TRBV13	CASSLKGARVIQETQYF	TGTGCCAGCAGCTTAAAAGGCGCCCGGGTCATTCAAGAGACCCAGTACTTC
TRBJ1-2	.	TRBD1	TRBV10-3	CAISESLPTGFYGYTF	TGTGCCATCAGTGAGTCGCTCCCGACAGGGTTCTATGGCTACACCTTC
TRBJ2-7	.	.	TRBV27	CASRPAGGGSYEQYF	TGTGCCAGCAGACCAGCGGGTGGGGGCTCCTACGAGCAGTACTTC
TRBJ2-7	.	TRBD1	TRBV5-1	CASSLAGGRQGPREQYF	TGCGCCAGCAGCTTAGCCGGAGGGCGACAGGGGCCTAGGGAGCAGTACTTC
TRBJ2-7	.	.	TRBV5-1	CASSFGQGIGEQYF	TGCGCCAGCAGCTTTGGGCAGGGGATCGGCGAGCAGTACTTC
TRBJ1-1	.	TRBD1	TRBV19	CASGQGGTEAFF	TGTGCCAGTGGACAGGGAGGCACTGAAGCTTTCTTT
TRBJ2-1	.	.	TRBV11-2	CASSRGDNLAYNEQFF	TGTGCCAGCAGCCGGGGGGACAACCTGGCCTACAATGAGCAGTTCTTC
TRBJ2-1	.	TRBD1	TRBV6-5	CASSYEQGALYNEQFF	TGTGCCAGCAGTTACGAGCAGGGGGCGCTTTACAATGAGCAGTTCTTC
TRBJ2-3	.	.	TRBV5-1	CASSSLADTQYF	TGCGCCAGCAGCTCGCTAGCAGATACGCAGTATTTT
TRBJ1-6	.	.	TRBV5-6	CASSLASGPLHF	TGTGCCAGCAGCTTGGCGTCCGGCCCCCTCCACTTT
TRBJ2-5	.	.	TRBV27	CASSPRGETQYF	TGTGCCAGCAGTCCCAGGGGAGAGACCCAGTACTTC
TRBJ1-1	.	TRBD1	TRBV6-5	CATRRQGNTEAFF	TGTGCCACCCGACGACAGGGGAACACTGAAGCTTTCTTT
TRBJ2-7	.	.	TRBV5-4	CASSPGPTIYEQYF	TGTGCCAGCAGCCCAGGACCGACTATCTACGAGCAGTACTTC
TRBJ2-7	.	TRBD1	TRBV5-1	CASTPTGRYEQYF	TGCGCCAGCACCCCGACAGGGCGGTACGAGCAGTACTTC
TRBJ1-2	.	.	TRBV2	CASLKNREAF	TGTGCCAGTCTCAAGAATCGGGAAGCCTTC
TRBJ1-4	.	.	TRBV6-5	CASSSTGNEKLFF	TGTGCCAGCAGTTCCACAGGGAATGAAAAACTGTTTTTT
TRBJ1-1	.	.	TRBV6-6	CASSYSTPENTEAFF	TGTGCCAGCAGTTACTCGACCCCCGAGAACACTGAAGCTTTCTTT
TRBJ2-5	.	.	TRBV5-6	CASSVGDPGGAQYF	TGTGCCAGCAGCGTGGGGGACCCCGGTGGGGCCCAGTACTTC
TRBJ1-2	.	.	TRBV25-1	CASSEGPGRGYTF	TGTGCCAGCAGTGAGGGCCCCGGGCGTGGCTACACCTTC
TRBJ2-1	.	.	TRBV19	CASRGGPSSYNEQFF	TGTGCCTCCCGTGGTGGCCCCAGCTCCTACAATGAGCAGTTCTTC
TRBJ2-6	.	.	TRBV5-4	CASSLSPGTGANVLTF	TGTGCCAGCAGCTTATCCCCAGGGACCGGGGCCAACGTCCTGACTTTC
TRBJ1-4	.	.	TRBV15	CATSSTRGVGEKLFF	TGTGCCACCAGCAGCACGCGGGGGGTGGGTGAAAAACTGTTTTTT
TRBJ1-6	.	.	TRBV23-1	CASRLLHLTTHSPLHF	TGCGCCAGCAGACTACTCCACTTAACAACTCACTCACCCCTCCACTTT
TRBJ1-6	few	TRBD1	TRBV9	CASSPGGTEGSPLHF	TGTGCCAGCAGCCCCGGAGGGACAGAAGGTTCACCCCTCCACTTT
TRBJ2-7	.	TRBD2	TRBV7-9	CASSLAGGPEQYF	TGTGCCAGCAGCCTAGCGGGAGGGCCCGAGCAGTACTTC
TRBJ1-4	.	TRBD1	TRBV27	CASSLSQGESRPTNEKLFF	TGTGCCAGCAGTTTGTCCCAGGGGGAAAGCCGCCCAACTAATGAAAAACTGTTTTTT
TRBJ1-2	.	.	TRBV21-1	CASSPRGTGVRGYTF	TGTGCCAGCAGCCCCCGCGGGACAGGGGTGCGGGGCTACACCTTC
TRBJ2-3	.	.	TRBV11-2	CASSRGTASTDTQYF	TGTGCCAGCAGCCGCGGGACAGCCAGCACAGATACGCAGTATTTT
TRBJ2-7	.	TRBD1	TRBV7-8	CASSLDQGAGEQYF	TGTGCCAGCAGCCTAGACCAGGGGGCAGGTGAGCAGTACTTC
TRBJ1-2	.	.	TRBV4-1	CASSQGGEDPNYGYTF	TGCGCCAGCAGCCAAGGTGGCGAAGACCCAAACTATGGCTACACCTTC
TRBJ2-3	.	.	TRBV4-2	CASSRTRPDTQYF	TGTGCCAGCAGCCGAACTCGGCCGGATACGCAGTATTTT
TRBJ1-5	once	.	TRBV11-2	CASSFRGKENQPQHF	TGTGCCAGCAGCTTTCGCGGAAAGGAAAATCAGCCCCAGCATTTT
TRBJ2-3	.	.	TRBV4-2	CASSPGLGGTDTQYF	TGTGCCAGCAGCCCCGGCTTAGGGGGAACGGATACGCAGTATTTT
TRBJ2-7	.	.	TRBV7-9	CASVRDFETYEQYF	TGTGCCAGCGTCCGGGACTTTGAAACCTACGAGCAGTACTTC
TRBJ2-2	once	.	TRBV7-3	CASSLSTVGTGELFF	TGTGCCAGCAGCCTGTCGACGGTTGGGACCGGGGAGCTGTTTTTT
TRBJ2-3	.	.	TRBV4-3	CASSQGISLTDTQYF	TGCGCCAGCAGCCAAGGGATTAGCCTGACAGATACGCAGTATTTT
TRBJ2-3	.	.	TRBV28	CASKSLPTDTQYF	TGTGCCAGCAAGTCCCTGCCCACAGATACGCAGTATTTT
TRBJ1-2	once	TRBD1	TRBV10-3	CAIRARQGSDYGYTF	TGTGCCATCAGAGCTCGACAGGGGAGCGACTATGGCTACACCTTC
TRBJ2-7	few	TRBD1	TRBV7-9	CASSWSDRGRAYF	TGTGCCAGCAGCTGGTCGGACAGGGGGCGCGCGTACTTC
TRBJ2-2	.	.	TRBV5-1	CASSFGQGSTGELFF	TGCGCCAGCAGCTTCGGGCAGGGGAGCACCGGGGAGCTGTTTTTT
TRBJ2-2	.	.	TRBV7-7	CASSLKAGGTGELFF	TGTGCTAGCAGCTTAAAAGCCGGTGGCACCGGGGAGCTGTTTTTT
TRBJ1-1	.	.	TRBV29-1	CSVTGLGVTEAFF	TGCAGCGTTACCGGGCTGGGGGTGACTGAAGCTTTCTTT
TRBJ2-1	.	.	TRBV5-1	CASSLAVGGLYNEQFF	TGCGCCAGCAGCTTGGCGGTCGGGGGCCTCTACAATGAGCAGTTCTTC
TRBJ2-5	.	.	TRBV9	CASSPPHSMETQYF	TGTGCCAGCAGCCCCCCCCATAGCATGGAGACCCAGTACTTC
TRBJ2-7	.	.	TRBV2	CASSEAGGPQYF	TGTGCCAGCAGTGAAGCGGGAGGCCCGCAGTACTTC
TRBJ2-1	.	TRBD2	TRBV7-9	CASSPTSGRYNEQFF	TGTGCCAGCAGCCCGACTAGCGGGCGGTACAATGAGCAGTTCTTC
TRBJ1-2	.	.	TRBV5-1	CASSLTQGFRSYYGYTF	TGCGCCAGCAGCTTGACGCAGGGTTTCCGCTCGTACTATGGCTACACCTTC
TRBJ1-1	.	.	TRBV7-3	CASSLMQQLNTEAFF	TGTGCCAGCAGCTTAATGCAACAGTTGAACACTGAAGCTTTCTTT
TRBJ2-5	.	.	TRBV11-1	CASSLVAGGEETQYF	TGTGCCAGCAGCTTAGTGGCAGGTGGGGAAGAGACCCAGTACTTC